One sample yielded the 16 T cell receptor beta chains listed below, sequenced in a study of control samples from healthy donors and cancer patients. The data were produced by immunoSEQ multiplex PCR, yet TCRdb's version contains in-frame clones alone and is incomplete. The table shows roughly 100,000 clones, with 83% occurring only once. Material for sequencing was blood. These TCRs come from a woman aged 45-65 years in good health.

Only one count was recorded for this clone. The chain joins TRBV7-2 to TRBJ1-2, with D possibly matching TRBD1 (6 bases). V lost 10 bases to trimming and J lost 4 bases, with 19 bases between them. This CDR3 is built from 14 residues. Germline values: CDR1 SGHTA, CDR2 FQGNSA. CDR3 region: CAITGQGLSYGYTF. CDR3 sequence (DNA): TGTGCCATAACGGGCCAGGGGCTTAGCTATGGCTACACCTTC.

The chain uses TRBV6-7 and TRBJ2-1; 8 bases are shared with TRBD2. TRBV6-7 belongs to the ORF category, with a function that is uncertain. This CDR3 is built from 16 residues. Trimming removed 1 base from V and 8 bases from J; junction bases left unmatched: 10. CDR3 DNA sequence: TGTGCCAGCAGTTACTGGCAGCGGGAGTGTATGGATGAGCAGTTCTTC. It codes for CASSYWQRECMDEQFF.

This clone came up once. The chain links TRBV7-3 to TRBJ1-1; D is uncertain. The CDR3 sequence is 13 residues long. The V gene lost 5 bases and the J gene lost 4 bases, with 11 bases spanning the gap. CDR1 is SGHTA and CDR2 is FQGTGA in the germline V gene. CDR3 bases: TGTGCCAGCAGCCTGGGTCCAGCCACTGAAGCTTTCTTT. Translation: CASSLGPATEAFF.

This clone has just a few counts. This chain connects TRBV7-8 to TRBJ2-1; 10 bases are a match to TRBD1. This CDR3 is 16 amino acids long. Germline-derived CDR1 and CDR2 are SGHVS and FQNEAQ. V shed 4 bases and J 6 bases; nucleotides not matched to a gene: 9. The CDR3 nucleotides are TGTGCCAGCAGCTGGGGATCCGGGACAGGGGCCAATGAGCAGTTCTTC. Its translation: CASSWGSGTGANEQFF.

The CDR3 is CAWRAAQGKSTYEQYF. DNA of the CDR3: TGTGCCTGGAGGGCCGCCCAGGGCAAGTCTACCTACGAGCAGTACTTC. V and J are TRBV30 and TRBJ2-7; the D gene is possibly TRBD1 (5 bases). Germline V gene lookup returns CDR1 GTSNPN and CDR2 SVGIG (reference sequence). CDR3 length equals 16 residues. Trimming shortened V by 3 bases and J by 2 bases, and 20 bases separated the two germline ends.

The chain is built from TRBV7-2 and TRBJ1-1, with a tentative D call TRBD1 (5 bases). The CDR3 loop spans 15 amino acids. Trimming took 3 bases from V and 1 from J, leaving 12 bases between them. Germline V gene lookup returns CDR1 SGHTA and CDR2 FQGNSA. The CDR3 protein is CASSFERRGNTEAFF. The CDR3 DNA sequence: TGTGCCAGCAGCTTTGAACGAAGGGGGAACACTGAAGCTTTCTTT.

V is TRBV6-4 and J is TRBJ1-1; D is ambiguous. The V gene's germline CDR1 is MRHNA and CDR2 SNTAGT. The CDR3 contains 14 residues. V lost 4 bases, J lost 1 base, and 10 bases lay in between. The CDR3 is CASSAERTNTEAFF. The CDR3 DNA sequence: TGTGCCAGCAGTGCGGAAAGAACGAACACTGAAGCTTTCTTT.

The table lists this clone with a few counts. This chain uses TRBV7-9 with TRBJ2-7, with TRBD2 identical over 10 bases. The length of the CDR3 is 16 residues. CDR1 and CDR2 from the germline V gene are SEHNR and FQNEAQ (reference sequence). Unmatched junction bases numbered 8, after V lost 1 base and J lost 5 bases. Here the CDR3 reads CASSLEVPSGSHEQYF. CDR3 sequence (DNA): TGTGCCAGCAGCTTAGAAGTCCCTAGCGGGAGCCACGAGCAGTACTTC.

This chain links TRBV19 with TRBJ1-4, with a possible D match to TRBD1 (5 bases). V was cut by 3 bases and J by 0 bases, with 11 bases left in between. The CDR3 has 16 residues. Germline V gene data show CDR1 as LNHDA and CDR2 as SQIVND (reference sequence). The CDR3 loop is CASSIRDAPTNEKLFF. CDR3 nucleotide sequence: TGTGCCAGTAGTATTCGGGACGCCCCAACTAATGAAAAACTGTTTTTT. Complete variable domain (other parts from reference TRBV19 and TRBJ1-4): DGGITQSPKYLFRKEGQNVTLSCEQNLNHDAMYWYRQDPGQGLRLIYYSQIVNDFQKGDIAEGYSVSREKKESFPLTVTSAQKNPTAFYLCASSIRDAPTNEKLFFGSGTQLSVL.

CDR3 bases: TGTGCCAGCAGCGTAGGGACGGACCTAAATAAAGAGACCCAGTACTTC. Translated, it gives CASSVGTDLNKETQYF. The chain carries TRBV9 and TRBJ2-5; no definite D call. The CDR3 consists of 16 residues. V dropped 0 bases and J dropped 3 bases, with 15 bases sitting between them. Germline loops: CDR1 SGDLS, CDR2 YYNGEE.

This chain joins TRBV11-3 and TRBJ2-5, with D perhaps TRBD1 or TRBD2 (5 bases each). Trimming removed 5 bases from V and 7 bases from J, with 20 bases in between. Germline V gives CDR1 SGHNT, CDR2 YENEEA. This CDR3 is 15 amino acids long. The CDR3 DNA follows: TGTGCCAGCAGCCCAGCGAGGGGCGACTATGTGACCCAGTACTTC. Encoded protein: CASSPARGDYVTQYF.

This sequence joins TRBV19 and TRBJ1-2, with 10 bases lining up with TRBD1. The CDR3 totals 14 residues. Germline CDR1 is LNHDA and CDR2 is SQIVND (reference sequence). The ends lost 5 bases at V and 6 bases at J; junction bases unmatched: 6. The CDR3 reads CASSLRQGADGYTF. DNA for the CDR3: TGTGCCAGTAGTCTTCGACAGGGGGCGGATGGCTACACCTTC.

This clone came up once. For the CDR3, the DNA is TGTGCCAGCAGCCGAGGGGCTAGACTAGCGGGAAATGAGCAGTTCTTC. Protein product: CASSRGARLAGNEQFF. The genes are TRBV5-8 and TRBJ2-1, with 11 nucleotides matching TRBD2. This CDR3 contains 16 residues. CDR1 and CDR2 (germline): SGHTS, YDEGEE. V lost 4 bases to trimming and J lost 7 bases; unmatched junction nucleotides: 10.

This clone was detected only once. The rearrangement links TRBV4-3 to TRBJ1-2; TRBD1 aligns across 8 bases. Germline lookup yields CDR1 LGHNA and CDR2 YSLEER. Trimming removed 2 bases from V and 4 bases from J; junction bases left unmatched: 9. The CDR3 totals 16 residues. The CDR3, as DNA: TGCGCCAGCAGCCAAACGCAGGACAGGGTAGTCTATGGCTACACCTTC. Protein product: CASSQTQDRVVYGYTF.

This rearrangement joins TRBV29-1 to TRBJ2-3; no clear D gene. Trimming pared 4 bases from V and 4 bases from J, leaving 6 bases between. CDR1 is SQVTM and CDR2 is ANQGSEA in the germline V gene. There are 11 residues in the CDR3. This CDR3 is CSVGQSDTQYF. The CDR3 DNA reads TGCAGCGTTGGTCAGTCAGATACGCAGTATTTT.

The V call is TRBV24-1, the J call TRBJ2-1; a weak D match, TRBD2 (6 bases). CDR3 length: 15 amino acids. V dropped 1 base and J dropped 7 bases, with 13 bases sitting between them. The germline V gene encodes CDR1 KGHDR and CDR2 SFDVKD. The CDR3 sequence is CATSDLGAGGNEQFF. The CDR3 DNA reads as TGTGCCACCAGTGATTTAGGAGCGGGTGGGAATGAGCAGTTCTTC.